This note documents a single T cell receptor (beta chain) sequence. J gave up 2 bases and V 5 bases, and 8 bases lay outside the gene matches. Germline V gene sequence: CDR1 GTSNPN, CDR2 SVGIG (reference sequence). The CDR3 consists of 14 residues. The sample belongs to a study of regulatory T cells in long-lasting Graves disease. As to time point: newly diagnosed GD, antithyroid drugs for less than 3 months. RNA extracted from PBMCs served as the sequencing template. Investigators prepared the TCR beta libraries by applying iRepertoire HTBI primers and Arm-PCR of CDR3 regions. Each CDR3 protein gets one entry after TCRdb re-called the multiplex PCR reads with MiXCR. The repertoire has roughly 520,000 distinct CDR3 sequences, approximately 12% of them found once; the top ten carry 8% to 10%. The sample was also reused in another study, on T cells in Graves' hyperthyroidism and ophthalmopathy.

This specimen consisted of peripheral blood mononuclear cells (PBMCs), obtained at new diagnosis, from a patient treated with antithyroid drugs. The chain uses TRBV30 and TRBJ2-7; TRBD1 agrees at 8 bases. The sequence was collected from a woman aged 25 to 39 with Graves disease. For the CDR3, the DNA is TGTGCCTGGGCACGGACAGGGAAGGCCTACGAGCAGTACTTC. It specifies CAWARTGKAYEQYF.